Below, 20 T cell receptor beta chains from the same sample are listed, as sequenced in a study of blood T cell repertoires in COVID-19. Assay used: immunoSEQ multiplex PCR; TCRdb lists only in-frame clones, some missing. Among tens of thousands of clones listed, about 83% were seen once. The sample taken for sequencing was peripheral blood. Source of these receptors: a woman aged 60 to 75 with acute or convalescent COVID-19.

The CDR3 sequence is CASSGDYNSPLHF. The CDR3 nucleotides are TGTGCCAGCAGCGGAGATTATAATTCACCCCTCCACTTT. This rearrangement joins TRBV3-1 (or the pseudogene TRBV3-2) to TRBJ1-6; D gene uncertain. Germline lookup yields CDR1 LGHDT and CDR2 YNNKEL (reference sequence). V shed 5 bases and J shed 4 bases, with 6 bases lying between them. This CDR3 contains 13 residues.

This chain joins TRBV2 and TRBJ1-2; possibly TRBD1 for D (5 bases). Looked up from germline, CDR1 is SNHLY and CDR2 is FYNNEI. V was shortened by 2 bases and J by 2 bases, with 12 bases between the two germline ends. The CDR3 spans 15 residues. The CDR3 nucleotides are TGTGCCAGCAGTGAATCAGGGCTCGCGAACTATGGCTACACCTTC. Its translation is CASSESGLANYGYTF.

The chain links TRBV30 to TRBJ2-3; possibly TRBD1 for D (6 bases). The germline gives CDR1 GTSNPN, CDR2 SVGIG (reference sequence). The CDR3 extends over 15 amino acids. The ends were cut back, 2 bases at V and 1 base at J, with 13 bases in the middle. The CDR3 region is CAWSLAGVRTDTQYF. CDR3 in DNA: TGTGCCTGGAGTCTGGCAGGGGTTCGCACAGATACGCAGTATTTT.

This clone was picked up a small number of times. The chain joins TRBV19 to TRBJ1-6, with no clear D. CDR1 LNHDA and CDR2 SQIVND come from the germline V gene (reference sequence). The CDR3 extends over 11 amino acids. V was trimmed by 10 bases and J by 8 bases, leaving 9 bases between them. CDR3 region: CAIPRDSPLHF. DNA of the CDR3: TGTGCCATTCCGAGGGATTCACCCCTCCACTTT. Drawing the rest from reference TRBV19 and TRBJ1-6, the complete variable domain is DGGITQSPKYLFRKEGQNVTLSCEQNLNHDAMYWYRQDPGQGLRLIYYSQIVNDFQKGDIAEGYSVSREKKESFPLTVTSAQKNPTAFYLCAIPRDSPLHFGNGTRLTVT.

The chain links TRBV6-5 to TRBJ1-1; TRBD1 matches at 7 bases. The CDR3 sequence is 13 residues long. V was pared by 8 bases and J by 5 bases, with 8 bases of the junction left unmatched. Germline V CDR1 and CDR2: MNHEY, SVGAGI. CDR3 in amino acids: CASQIQGGTEAFF. The CDR3 DNA reads TGTGCCAGCCAGATCCAGGGGGGAACTGAAGCTTTCTTT.

The gene calls are TRBV15 and TRBJ1-2, with no clear D. The V end lost 0 bases, the J end lost 4 bases, and 15 bases lay between the germline ends. Germline V gene data show CDR1 as LNHNV and CDR2 as YYDKDF (reference sequence). The CDR3 is made up of 16 amino acids. CDR3 bases: TGTGCCACCAGCAGAGATCTTGGGGAGTTAAGCTATGGCTACACCTTC. Its translation is CATSRDLGELSYGYTF.

This clone was recorded a few times. The chain combines TRBV30 with TRBJ2-7; 7 bases align to TRBD1. Unmatched junction bases numbered 14, after V lost 0 bases and J lost 3 bases. The CDR3 consists of 17 residues. CDR1 and CDR2 from the germline V gene are GTSNPN and SVGIG (reference sequence). The CDR3 spells CAWSVVGGAMGHYEQYF. Written as DNA, the CDR3 is TGTGCCTGGAGTGTAGTAGGGGGCGCGATGGGCCACTACGAGCAGTACTTC.

The CDR3 protein is CASSPGTGGGNEQFF. CDR3 nucleotides: TGTGCCAGCTCACCAGGGACCGGGGGAGGAAATGAGCAGTTCTTC. V and J are TRBV18 and TRBJ2-1, with a possible D match to TRBD2 (6 bases). V was clipped by 2 bases and J by 7 bases, with 15 bases between them. Germline V gene sequence: CDR1 KGHSH, CDR2 LQKENI. The CDR3 spans 15 residues. Supplemented by reference TRBV18 and TRBJ2-1, the full variable domain reads NAGVMQNPRHLVRRRGQEARLRCSPMKGHSHVYWYRQLPEEGLKFMVYLQKENIIDESGMPKERFSAEFPKEGPSILRIQQVVRGDSAAYFCASSPGTGGGNEQFFGPGTRLTVL.

The chain is built from TRBV5-1 and TRBJ1-2; D unclear. CDR1 and CDR2 from the germline V gene are SGHRS and YFSETQ. V lost 0 bases and J 2 bases, leaving 11 bases between the germline ends. This CDR3 comprises 15 residues. The CDR3 spells CASSLDAGNNYGYTF. The CDR3 nucleotides are TGCGCCAGCAGCTTGGATGCGGGCAACAACTATGGCTACACCTTC.

The chain combines TRBV9 with TRBJ1-1; D is undetermined. The CDR3 runs 13 residues. CDR1 and CDR2 from the germline V gene are SGDLS and YYNGEE. Trimming pared 0 bases from V and 2 bases from J, leaving 5 bases between. The CDR3 reads CASSVAVNTEAFF. The CDR3, as DNA: TGTGCCAGCAGCGTAGCAGTAAACACTGAAGCTTTCTTT.

This clone was counted only a few times. This chain links TRBV6-2 or TRBV6-3 with TRBJ2-7; 7 nucleotides agree with TRBD1. V trimming: 6 bases; J trimming: 5 bases; junction bases outside the gene matches: 10. The CDR3 has 14 amino acids. The V gene's germline CDR1 is MNHEY and CDR2 SVGEGT. Here the CDR3 DNA reads TGTGCCAGCAGCCTAGTACAGGGGCGGAACGAGCAGTACTTC. Amino acids: CASSLVQGRNEQYF.

The genes are TRBV6-5 and TRBJ1-3; TRBD1 agrees at 9 bases. With 2 bases clipped from V and 5 bases from J, the junction kept 1 base outside the gene matches. CDR3 length: 14 residues. The germline V gene encodes CDR1 MNHEY and CDR2 SVGAGI. The CDR3 region is CASSYGQGRNTIYF. The CDR3 region has the DNA TGTGCCAGCAGTTACGGACAGGGGAGAAACACCATATATTTT.

The V gene is TRBV6-6, the J gene TRBJ1-4; tentatively, D is TRBD1 (5 bases). Per germline, CDR1 MNHNY and CDR2 SVGAGI (reference sequence). The CDR3 contains 15 residues. V lost 6 bases, J lost 0 bases, and 11 bases lay in between. The CDR3 DNA is TGTGCCAGCAGGGGGGGAGGCTCAACTAATGAAAAACTGTTTTTT. Translated: CASRGGGSTNEKLFF.

This clone was observed a few times. V and J are TRBV9 and TRBJ1-3; D is unresolved. V lost 0 bases and J 3 bases, leaving 19 bases between the germline ends. CDR1 and CDR2 from the germline V gene are SGDLS and YYNGEE. The CDR3 sequence is 18 residues long. The CDR3 DNA reads as TGTGCCAGCAGCGTAGTTGGAGGAGGGCTGGGGAGTGGAAACACCATATATTTT. Encoded protein: CASSVVGGGLGSGNTIYF.

A few counts support this clone. This sequence joins TRBV5-1 and TRBJ1-2; no clear D. This CDR3 region has 14 residues. The V gene lost 1 base and the J gene lost 4 bases, with 11 bases spanning the gap. The V gene's germline CDR1 is SGHRS and CDR2 YFSETQ. CDR3 in DNA: TGCGCCAGCAGCTTGTCGACTAAAGGCTATGGCTACACCTTC. This encodes CASSLSTKGYGYTF.

The chain uses TRBV10-1 and TRBJ2-3, with TRBD2 matching over 9 bases. Germline CDR1 reads WNHNN; CDR2 reads SYGVQD (reference sequence). Trimming cost V 0 bases and J 5 bases; bases outside gene matches: 6. The CDR3 length is 16 residues. In DNA form, the CDR3 reads TGCGCCAGCAGTGAGTCGGCGCGGGGGGGAATAGATACGCAGTATTTT. Translated: CASSESARGGIDTQYF.

V and J are TRBV18 and TRBJ2-7, with D unresolved. This CDR3 has 14 residues. Trimming took 3 bases from V and 2 from J, leaving 11 bases between them. The germline V gene has CDR1 KGHSH and CDR2 LQKENI. CDR3 nucleotide sequence: TGTGCCAGCTCACCTGGGCAGACCGCCTACGAGCAGTACTTC. Its translation is CASSPGQTAYEQYF.

This sequence joins TRBV11-2 and TRBJ1-2; TRBD1 matches at 9 bases. This CDR3 spans 15 amino acids. J was trimmed by 7 bases and V by 7 bases; bases with no gene match: 13. Germline V gene sequence: CDR1 SGHAT, CDR2 FQNNGV. CDR3 residues: CASTHDGTGLSGYTF. The CDR3 nucleotides are TGTGCCAGCACCCATGATGGGACAGGGTTGAGTGGCTACACCTTC.

The chain links TRBV6-5 to TRBJ1-2; D perhaps matches TRBD1 (5 bases). Trimming cost V 1 base and J 4 bases, with 10 bases left between them. The CDR3 has 14 amino acids. The germline gives CDR1 MNHEY, CDR2 SVGAGI. The chain's CDR3 is CASSYLQGSYGYTF. The CDR3 bases are TGTGCCAGCAGTTACTTGCAGGGCTCCTATGGCTACACCTTC.

The V call is TRBV5-1, the J call TRBJ1-3, with TRBD1 as a possible D gene (6 bases). Germline CDR1 is SGHRS and CDR2 is YFSETQ. The CDR3 loop spans 13 amino acids. The ends were cut back, 6 bases at V and 2 bases at J, with 9 bases in the middle. This CDR3 is CASKQGTGNTIYF. Here the CDR3 DNA reads TGCGCCAGCAAGCAGGGGACTGGAAACACCATATATTTT.